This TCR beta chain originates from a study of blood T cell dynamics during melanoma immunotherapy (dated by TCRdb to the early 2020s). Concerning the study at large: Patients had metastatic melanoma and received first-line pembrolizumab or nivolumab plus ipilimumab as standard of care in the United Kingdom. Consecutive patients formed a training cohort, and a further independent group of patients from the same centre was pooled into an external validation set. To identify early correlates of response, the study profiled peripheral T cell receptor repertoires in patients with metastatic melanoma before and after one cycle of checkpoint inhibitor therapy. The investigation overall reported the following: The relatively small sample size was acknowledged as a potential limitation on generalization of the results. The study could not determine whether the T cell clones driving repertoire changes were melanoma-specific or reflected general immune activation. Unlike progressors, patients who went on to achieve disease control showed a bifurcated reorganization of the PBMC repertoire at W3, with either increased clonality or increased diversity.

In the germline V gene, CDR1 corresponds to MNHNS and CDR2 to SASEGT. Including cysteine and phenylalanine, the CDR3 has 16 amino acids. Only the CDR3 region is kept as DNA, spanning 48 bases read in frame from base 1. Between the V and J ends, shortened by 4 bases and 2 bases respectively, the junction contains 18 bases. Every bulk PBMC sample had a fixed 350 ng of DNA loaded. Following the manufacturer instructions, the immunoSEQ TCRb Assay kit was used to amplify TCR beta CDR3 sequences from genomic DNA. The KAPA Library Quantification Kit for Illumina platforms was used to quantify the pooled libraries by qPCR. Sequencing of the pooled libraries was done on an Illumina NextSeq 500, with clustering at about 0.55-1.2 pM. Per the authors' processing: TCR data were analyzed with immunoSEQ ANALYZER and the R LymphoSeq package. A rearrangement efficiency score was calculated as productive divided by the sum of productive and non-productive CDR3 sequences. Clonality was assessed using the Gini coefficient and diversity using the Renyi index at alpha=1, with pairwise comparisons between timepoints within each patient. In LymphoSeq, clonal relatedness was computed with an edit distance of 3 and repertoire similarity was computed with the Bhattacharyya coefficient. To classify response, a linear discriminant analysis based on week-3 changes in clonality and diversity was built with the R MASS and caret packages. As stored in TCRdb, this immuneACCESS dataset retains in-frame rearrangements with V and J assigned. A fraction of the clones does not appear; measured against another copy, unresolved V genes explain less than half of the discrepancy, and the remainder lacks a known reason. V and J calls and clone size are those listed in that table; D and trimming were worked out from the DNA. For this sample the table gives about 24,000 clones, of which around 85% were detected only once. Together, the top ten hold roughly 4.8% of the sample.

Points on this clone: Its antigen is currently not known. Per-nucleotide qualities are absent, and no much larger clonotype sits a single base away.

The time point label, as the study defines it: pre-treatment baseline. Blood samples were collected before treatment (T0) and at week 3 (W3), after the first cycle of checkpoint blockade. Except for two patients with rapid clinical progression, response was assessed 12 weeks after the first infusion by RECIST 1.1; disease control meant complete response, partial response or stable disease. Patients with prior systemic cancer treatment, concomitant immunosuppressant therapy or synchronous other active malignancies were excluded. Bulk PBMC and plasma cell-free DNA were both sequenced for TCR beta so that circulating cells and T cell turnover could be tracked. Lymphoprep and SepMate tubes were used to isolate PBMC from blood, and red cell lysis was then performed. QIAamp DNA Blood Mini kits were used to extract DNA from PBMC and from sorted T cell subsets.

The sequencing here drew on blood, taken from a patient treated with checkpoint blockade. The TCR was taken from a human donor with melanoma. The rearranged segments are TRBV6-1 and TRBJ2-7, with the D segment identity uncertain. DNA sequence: TGTGCCAGCAGTGTCGGAGCGAACTACCTCCCCTACGAGCAGTACTTC. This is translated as CASSVGANYLPYEQYF.